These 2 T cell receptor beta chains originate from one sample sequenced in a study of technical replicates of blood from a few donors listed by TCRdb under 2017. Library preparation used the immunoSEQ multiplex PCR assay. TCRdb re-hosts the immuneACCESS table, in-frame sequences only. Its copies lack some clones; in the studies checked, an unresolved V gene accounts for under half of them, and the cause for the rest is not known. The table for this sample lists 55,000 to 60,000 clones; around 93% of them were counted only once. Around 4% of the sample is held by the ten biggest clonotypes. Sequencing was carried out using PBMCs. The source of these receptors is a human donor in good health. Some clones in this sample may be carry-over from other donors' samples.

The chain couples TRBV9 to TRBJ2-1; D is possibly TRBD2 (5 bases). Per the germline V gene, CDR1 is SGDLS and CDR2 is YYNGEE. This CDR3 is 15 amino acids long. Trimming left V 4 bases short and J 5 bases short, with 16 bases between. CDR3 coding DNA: TGTGCCAGCAGCCCAGAGGGCAAAAAAAACAATGAGCAGTTCTTC. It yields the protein CASSPEGKKNNEQFF.

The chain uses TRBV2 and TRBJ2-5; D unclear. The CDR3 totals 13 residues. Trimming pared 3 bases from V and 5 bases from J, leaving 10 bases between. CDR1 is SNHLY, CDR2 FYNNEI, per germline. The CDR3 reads CASSDFYAETQYF. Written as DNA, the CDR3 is TGTGCCAGCAGTGATTTCTATGCCGAGACCCAGTACTTC.